This T cell receptor beta chain was found in a study of OX40 agonist ivuxolimab in advanced cancers. Whole-study results and caveats: Clonal expansion was seen in CD4+ and CD8+ blood T cells by week 6 at 0.1 to 3.0 mg/kg.

The CDR3 length is 15 residues. Germline V gives CDR1 MNHEY, CDR2 SVGAGI. The V and J ends lost 7 bases and 2 bases, in that order; junction bases with no gene match: 9. A note on this clone: Its target is not known.

Clones were sequenced by immunoSEQ multiplex PCR, and TCRdb holds only the in-frame ones, with some missing. The data hold 55,000 to 60,000 clones, with approximately 86% observed a single time. The chain is built from TRBV6-5 and TRBJ1-2; 8 nucleotides match TRBD1. Sequencing used CD4+ or CD8+ T cells sorted from blood, obtained in a trial of the OX40 agonist ivuxolimab. The source is an adult with an advanced solid tumor such as melanoma, head and neck, liver or kidney cancer. This CDR3 is CASTPRDRQNYGYTF. The CDR3 DNA sequence: TGTGCCAGCACCCCCCGGGACAGGCAAAACTATGGCTACACCTTC.